This T cell receptor (beta chain) was sequenced during a study of identical twins. Donors were all healthy Caucasians. Broader study findings: Cord blood beta clonotypes present at high abundance carried fewer insertions; no such pattern appeared in memory repertoires. Because invariant MAIT and iNKT cells could be present, zero-insertion analyses could be partly confounded.

Concerning this clonotype itself: Its antigen is undetermined.

The CDR3 is 18 amino acids. Losses at the gene ends were 3 bases for V and 1 base for J; bases not matched to a gene: 9. The germline V gene has CDR1 SGHVS and CDR2 FQNEAQ. Template switching added a universal primer site; cDNA carried unique molecular identifiers. MiXCR, applied by TCRdb to the 5' RACE reads, yields one record per CDR3 protein. The table shows 690,000 or so distinct CDR3 sequences, with 8.5% to 9.5% occurring only once. Another study also made use of these data, one on yellow fever vaccine responses in identical twins.

The chain couples TRBV7-8 to TRBJ2-3; 11 nucleotides match TRBD2. The receptor's source is a woman in her late teens or twenties in good health. Sequenced: PBMCs. The CDR3 spells CASSFLAGGTVGTDTQYF. The CDR3 DNA is TGTGCCAGCAGCTTCCTAGCGGGAGGTACAGTGGGCACAGATACGCAGTATTTT.